The sequence of this TCR beta chain was determined in a study of molecular identifiers for immune sequencing clone quantification. The germline V and J ends were trimmed by 0 bases and 4 bases, with 3 bases remaining between them. Germline loops: CDR1 SGHNT, CDR2 YYREEE (reference sequence). This CDR3 spans 12 amino acids. Each CDR3 protein is one row after TCRdb ran MiXCR on the PCR reads. The sample yields 90,000 or so distinct CDR3 sequences, around 20% seen once. This clonotype was found many times. The TCR sequence derives from a human donor in good health. Some libraries in this study had Jurkat cell RNA spiked in. J is TRBJ2-3 and V is TRBV5-4; D is uncertain. Material for sequencing was naive CD8+ T cells from blood, with Jurkat cell RNA spiked in. Subset meaning: FACS-sorted CD8+CD4-CCR7+CD45RA+ naive T cells. The CDR3 DNA reads as TGTGCCAGCAGCTTGGGGGCAGATACGCAGTATTTT. Its protein product is CASSLGADTQYF.